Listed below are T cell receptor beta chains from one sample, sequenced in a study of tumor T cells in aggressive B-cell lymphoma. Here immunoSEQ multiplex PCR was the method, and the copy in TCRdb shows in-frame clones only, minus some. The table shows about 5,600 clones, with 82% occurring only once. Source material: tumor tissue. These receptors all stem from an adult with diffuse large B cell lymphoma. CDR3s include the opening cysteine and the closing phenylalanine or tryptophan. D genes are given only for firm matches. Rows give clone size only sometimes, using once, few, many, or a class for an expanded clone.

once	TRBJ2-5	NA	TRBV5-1	CASSLATGFKETQYF	TGCGCCAGCAGCTTGGCCACAGGGTTTAAAGAGACCCAGTACTTC
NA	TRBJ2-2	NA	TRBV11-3	CASSLYRENTGELFF	TGTGCCAGCAGCTTATATCGGGAGAACACCGGGGAGCTGTTTTTT
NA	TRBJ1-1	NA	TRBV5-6	CASRRYTNTEAFF	TGTGCCAGCAGGAGATATACGAACACTGAAGCTTTCTTT
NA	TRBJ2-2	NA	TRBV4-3	CASSQVRNTGELFF	TGCGCCAGCAGCCAAGTGAGGAACACCGGGGAGCTGTTTTTT
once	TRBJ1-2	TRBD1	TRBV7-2	CASSPGQGAIYGYTF	TGTGCCAGCAGCCCCGGACAGGGGGCCATCTATGGCTACACCTTC
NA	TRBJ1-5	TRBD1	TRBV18	CASSPTGGAGDQPQHF	TGTGCCAGCTCACCCACAGGGGGCGCGGGGGATCAGCCCCAGCATTTT
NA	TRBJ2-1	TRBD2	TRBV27	CASSLWEGSEEQFF	TGTGCCAGCAGTTTATGGGAGGGATCGGAGGAGCAGTTCTTC
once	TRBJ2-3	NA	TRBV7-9	CASRLADTQYF	TGTGCCAGCAGGTTGGCCGATACGCAGTATTTT
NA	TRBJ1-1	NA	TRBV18	CASSLMSGTNTEAFF	TGTGCCAGCTCACTTATGTCGGGAACGAACACTGAAGCTTTCTTT
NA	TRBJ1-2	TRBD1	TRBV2	CASSEAGQGPYGYTF	TGTGCCAGCAGTGAAGCGGGACAGGGACCCTATGGCTACACCTTC
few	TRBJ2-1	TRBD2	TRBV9	CASSVRREGNEQFF	TGTGCCAGCAGCGTAAGGCGGGAGGGCAATGAGCAGTTCTTC
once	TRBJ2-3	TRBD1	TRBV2	CASKGRDRVGDTQYF	TGTGCCAGCAAGGGCCGGGACAGAGTGGGAGATACGCAGTATTTT
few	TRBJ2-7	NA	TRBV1	CTSSQPGTGLAGGKAYEQYF	TGCACCAGCAGCCAACCAGGGACAGGACTAGCGGGAGGGAAAGCCTACGAGCAGTACTTC
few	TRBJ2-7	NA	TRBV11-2	CASSRRGRYEQYF	TGTGCCAGCAGCCGGAGGGGGCGCTACGAGCAGTACTTC
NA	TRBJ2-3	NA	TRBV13	CASSLRARGTDTQYF	TGTGCCAGCAGCTTAAGAGCACGGGGGACGGATACGCAGTATTTT
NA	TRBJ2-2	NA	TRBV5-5	CASSLWQGLGELFF	TGTGCCAGCAGCTTGTGGCAGGGTCTAGGGGAGCTGTTTTTT
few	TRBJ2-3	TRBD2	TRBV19	CASKTGGADTQYF	TGTGCCAGTAAAACGGGGGGGGCAGATACGCAGTATTTT
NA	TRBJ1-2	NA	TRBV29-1	CSVWGGGGYTF	TGCAGCGTTTGGGGGGGAGGAGGCTACACCTTC
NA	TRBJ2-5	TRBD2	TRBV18	CASSRGTSGSGQETQYF	TGTGCCAGCTCACGAGGGACTAGCGGGTCGGGCCAAGAGACCCAGTACTTC
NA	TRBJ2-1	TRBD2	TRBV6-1	CASSEGGTSANEQFF	TGTGCCAGCAGTGAGGGTGGGACTAGCGCCAATGAGCAGTTCTTC
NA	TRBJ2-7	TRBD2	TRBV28	CASSEAGEVYEQYF	TGTGCCAGCAGTGAAGCGGGGGAGGTCTACGAGCAGTACTTC
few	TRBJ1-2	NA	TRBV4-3	CASSQDWRGGANYGYTF	TGCGCCAGCAGCCAAGATTGGCGGGGCGGCGCTAACTATGGCTACACCTTC
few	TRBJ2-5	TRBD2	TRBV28	CASSLVGGFGETQYF	TGTGCCAGCAGTTTAGTGGGGGGGTTCGGAGAGACCCAGTACTTC
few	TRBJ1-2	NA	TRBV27	CASSPSSSGHLESYTF	TGTGCCAGCAGTCCCAGCAGCTCGGGACATCTGGAAAGCTACACCTTC
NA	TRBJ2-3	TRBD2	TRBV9	CASSVRSGSEGTDTQYF	TGTGCCAGCAGCGTTCGTAGCGGGAGTGAGGGCACAGATACGCAGTATTTT
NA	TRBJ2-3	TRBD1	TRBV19	CTSSMGQRTDTQYF	TGTACCAGTAGTATGGGACAGAGGACAGATACGCAGTATTTT
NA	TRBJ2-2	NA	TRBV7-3	CASSTRQYGELFF	TGTGCCAGCAGCACCCGACAGTACGGGGAGCTGTTTTTT
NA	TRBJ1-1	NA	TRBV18	CASSPPTTLNTEAFF	TGTGCCAGCTCACCACCTACTACCCTGAACACTGAAGCTTTCTTT
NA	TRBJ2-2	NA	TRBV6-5	CASSWGSNTGELFF	TGTGCCAGCAGCTGGGGCTCGAACACCGGGGAGCTGTTTTTT
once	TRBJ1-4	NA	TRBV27	CASSLNRGTNEKLFF	TGTGCCAGCAGTTTAAACCGGGGGACTAATGAAAAACTGTTTTTT
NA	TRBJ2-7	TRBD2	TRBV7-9	CASRSGLAGEQYF	TGTGCCAGCAGGTCGGGACTAGCAGGCGAGCAGTACTTC
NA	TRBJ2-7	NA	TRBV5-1	CASSLARASAMEQYF	TGCGCCAGCAGCTTGGCCCGGGCTAGCGCGATGGAGCAGTACTTC
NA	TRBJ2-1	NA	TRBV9	CASSGPSGQTQFF	TGTGCCAGCAGCGGACCTAGCGGACAGACGCAGTTCTTC